Shown below are 26 T cell receptor beta chains from a single sample sequenced in a study of human T cells and chemical hapten exposure. Time point meaning: patch test 3, about 24 weeks after DPC sensitization. As to treatment: therapeutic diphenylcyclopropenone sensitization with weekly scalp DPC. TCRdb used MiXCR to reprocess the RACE reads, holding one entry per CDR3 protein. The sample consists of around 150,000 distinct CDR3 sequences, around a quarter of them appearing once. Material: whole blood, obtained in connection with sensitization to the hapten diphenylcyclopropenone (DPC). These receptors were taken from a woman under 30 with alopecia areata. Some clones in this sample may be carry-over from other donors' samples.

This clonotype was seen more than once but under ten times. The chain links TRBV6-2 or TRBV6-3 to TRBJ2-7; possible D gene TRBD2, 5 bases. CDR1 is MNHEY, CDR2 SVGEGT, per germline. V was clipped by 3 bases and J by 5 bases, with 14 bases between them. The CDR3 is 14 amino acids. In DNA, the CDR3 is TGTGCCAGCAGTTATCCAGGTCGGCGGGACGAGCAGTACTTC. Its translation: CASSYPGRRDEQYF.

This sequence joins TRBV18 and TRBJ1-4; 8 nucleotides align to TRBD1. CDR1 is KGHSH, CDR2 LQKENI, per germline. This CDR3 region has 15 residues. V lost 4 bases to trimming and J lost 8 bases; unmatched junction nucleotides: 9. The CDR3 loop reads CASSLAGTGGEKLFF. CDR3 in DNA: TGTGCCAGCTCACTCGCCGGGACAGGAGGCGAAAAACTGTTTTTT.

This clonotype has ten or more counts. The CDR3 spells CASSSLAGVAETQYF. The CDR3 nucleotides are TGTGCCAGCAGTTCCTTAGCGGGAGTGGCAGAGACCCAGTACTTC. The chain joins TRBV12-3 or TRBV12-4 to TRBJ2-5, with 9 bases lining up with TRBD2. The CDR3 has 15 amino acids. After removal of 4 bases from V and 4 bases from J, the junction contained 7 bases not matched to a gene.

This clonotype was observed a few times. The chain combines TRBV4-1 with TRBJ1-4; no definite D call. CDR1 is MGHRA and CDR2 is YSYEKL in the germline V gene. Trimming stripped 1 base from V and 11 bases from J, with 14 bases between. CDR3 length equals 14 residues. CDR3: CASSQGRGGRKLFF. Written as DNA, the CDR3 is TGCGCCAGCAGCCAAGGTAGAGGAGGCCGTAAACTGTTTTTT.

This chain links TRBV20-1 with TRBJ2-1; 8 nucleotides agree with TRBD1. Germline V gene lookup returns CDR1 DFQATT and CDR2 SNEGSKA (reference sequence). V shed 4 bases and J 4 bases; nucleotides not matched to a gene: 9. This CDR3 comprises 15 residues. CDR3 sequence reads: CSATVDRAIYNEQFF. In DNA form, the CDR3 reads TGCAGTGCTACCGTGGACAGGGCGATTTACAATGAGCAGTTCTTC.

This clonotype has a single count. The chain has TRBV29-1 and TRBJ2-7, with 9 bases lining up with TRBD2. V trimming: 4 bases; J trimming: 4 bases; junction bases outside the gene matches: 8. The CDR3 is made up of 14 amino acids. CDR1 is SQVTM, CDR2 ANQGSEA, per germline. CDR3 DNA: TGCAGCGTTGGAAGTAGCGGGAGCATATACGAGCAGTACTTC. Protein product: CSVGSSGSIYEQYF.

The genes are TRBV25-1 and TRBJ2-2; possible D gene TRBD2, 6 bases. This CDR3 spans 15 amino acids. Per the germline V gene, CDR1 is MGHDK and CDR2 is SYGVNS. Trimming took off 1 base at V and 6 bases at J, with 12 bases between the two ends. The CDR3 reads CASSELTSMAGELFF. The DNA for the CDR3 is TGTGCCAGCAGTGAATTAACTAGCATGGCCGGGGAGCTGTTTTTT.

This clonotype was observed a handful of times. The chain has TRBV6-2 or TRBV6-3 and TRBJ2-7; 11 nucleotides agree with TRBD2. V was clipped by 6 bases and J by 4 bases; unmatched bases: 11. The CDR3 sequence is 16 residues long. Germline V gene data show CDR1 as MNHEY and CDR2 as SVGEGT. As DNA, the CDR3 is TGTGCCAGCAGCAATAGCGGGGGGGCCAGAACTTACGAGCAGTACTTC. Residues: CASSNSGGARTYEQYF.

This chain uses TRBV20-1 with TRBJ2-1; D remains unclear. From germline, CDR1 is DFQATT and CDR2 SNEGSKA (reference sequence). Trimming left V 2 bases short and J 0 bases short, with 5 bases between. The CDR3 extends over 13 amino acids. In DNA form, the CDR3 reads TGCAGTGCTAGAAGCTTCTCCTACAATGAGCAGTTCTTC. Amino acids: CSARSFSYNEQFF.

This clonotype was observed many times. The rearrangement joins TRBV7-9 to TRBJ2-5; TRBD1 matches 7 bases. The junction had 4 bases not matched to a gene; V was cut back by 5 bases and J by 1 base. This CDR3 has 14 residues. Per germline, CDR1 SEHNR and CDR2 FQNEAQ (reference sequence). This CDR3 reads CASSPRQGQETQYF. In DNA form, the CDR3 reads TGTGCCAGCAGCCCAAGACAGGGCCAAGAGACCCAGTACTTC.

J is TRBJ1-1 and V is TRBV7-9, with D maybe TRBD1 (6 bases). The CDR3 runs 14 residues. V was cut by 5 bases and J by 2 bases, with 12 bases left in between. Germline CDR1 and CDR2: SEHNR and FQNEAQ (reference sequence). The CDR3 spells CASSPRTVNTEAFF. The CDR3 DNA is TGTGCCAGCAGCCCTCGGACAGTTAACACTGAAGCTTTCTTT.

Ten or more counts support this clonotype. V is TRBV11-1 and J is TRBJ2-3, with D maybe TRBD1 (6 bases). The V end lost 1 base, the J end lost 1 base, and 24 bases lay between the germline ends. This CDR3 is built from 20 residues. Germline CDR1 reads SGHAT; CDR2 reads FQDESV (reference sequence). The CDR3: CASSLEFATGPSLRTDTQYF. The CDR3 DNA sequence: TGTGCCAGCAGCTTAGAGTTTGCGACAGGTCCAAGCCTTCGCACAGATACGCAGTATTTT.

The chain is built from TRBV7-2 and TRBJ1-2; the match to TRBD1 covers 9 bases. Germline CDR1 SGHTA, CDR2 FQGNSA. Trimming at V came to 5 bases and at J to 8 bases, leaving 12 bases not matched to a gene. The CDR3 has 15 amino acids. In DNA form, the CDR3 reads TGTGCCAGCAGCGCCGGGACAGGGAAAAAGTACGGCTACACCTTC. This sequence encodes CASSAGTGKKYGYTF.

J is TRBJ2-1 and V is TRBV4-3; maybe TRBD2 (5 bases). V dropped 1 base and J dropped 10 bases, with 11 bases sitting between them. The CDR3 has 13 amino acids. Germline-derived CDR1 and CDR2 are LGHNA and YSLEER. The CDR3: CASSQVGRGEQFF. The CDR3 region has the DNA TGCGCCAGCAGCCAAGTAGGGAGAGGGGAGCAGTTCTTC.

This clonotype was observed a few times. This rearrangement joins TRBV7-9 to TRBJ1-4; tentative D call: TRBD1 (5 bases). This CDR3 has 15 residues. Germline loops: CDR1 SEHNR, CDR2 FQNEAQ (reference sequence). The ends were cut back, 6 bases at V and 8 bases at J, with 19 bases in the middle. Here the CDR3 DNA reads TGTGCCAGCAGAGATATCTCCCAGGGAGGCGAAAAACTGTTTTTT. It specifies CASRDISQGGEKLFF.

This rearrangement joins TRBV6-2 or TRBV6-3 to TRBJ2-7, with 10 nucleotides matching TRBD1. The CDR3 has 15 residues. Germline V gene lookup returns CDR1 MNHEY and CDR2 SVGEGT. Losses at the gene ends were 0 bases for V and 7 bases for J; bases not matched to a gene: 6. The CDR3 region has the DNA TGTGCCAGCAGTTACTCTCGGGACAGGGGAGGGGAGCAGTACTTC. Translating gives CASSYSRDRGGEQYF.

This chain joins TRBV6-5 and TRBJ1-3; a possible D gene is TRBD1 (6 bases). CDR1 and CDR2 (germline): MNHEY, SVGAGI. Trimming shortened V by 6 bases and J by 4 bases, and 13 bases separated the two germline ends. CDR3 length: 14 amino acids. As DNA, the CDR3 is TGTGCCAGCAGCCCTCACGGGGGCGGAAACACCATATATTTT. It yields the protein CASSPHGGGNTIYF.

This clonotype has more than one count but fewer than ten. The chain couples TRBV11-2 to TRBJ2-1; no clear D. V lost 3 bases and J lost 6, with 30 bases in between. The germline CDR1 and CDR2 sequences are SGHAT and FQNNGV. The CDR3 totals 20 residues. The CDR3 loop is CASSFLSGYQTPKRGNEQFF. The CDR3 DNA sequence: TGTGCCAGCAGCTTTCTTTCGGGCTACCAAACCCCGAAAAGAGGCAATGAGCAGTTCTTC.

This clonotype appeared once. This chain links TRBV20-1 with TRBJ2-7; 10 nucleotides agree with TRBD2. In germline, CDR1 is DFQATT, CDR2 SNEGSKA (reference sequence). V lost 6 bases and J lost 3; bases outside the gene matches: 14. The CDR3 has 16 residues. CDR3 nucleotide sequence: TGCAGTGCCCAGAGACCGGCTAGCGGGGGCTTCTACGAGCAGTACTTC. This encodes CSAQRPASGGFYEQYF.

This clonotype was found a few times. V and J are TRBV7-2 and TRBJ2-5, with 10 bases lining up with TRBD2. Trimming cost V 3 bases and J 4 bases; bases outside gene matches: 5. CDR3 length equals 15 residues. In germline, CDR1 is SGHTA, CDR2 FQGNSA. This CDR3 reads CASSFIAGGVETQYF. In DNA form, the CDR3 reads TGTGCCAGCAGCTTTATAGCGGGAGGTGTAGAGACCCAGTACTTC.

This clonotype has only a few counts. The rearrangement uses TRBV30 and TRBJ2-3; D gene ambiguous. Germline V lookup: CDR1 GTSNPN, CDR2 SVGIG (reference sequence). The CDR3 is made up of 13 amino acids. Trimming removed 1 base at V and 15 bases at J, with 20 bases between. CDR3 amino acids: CAWSAMAPGWRYF. The CDR3 bases are TGTGCCTGGAGTGCAATGGCGCCAGGATGGCGATATTTT. The entire variable domain, with the rest obtained from reference TRBV30 and TRBJ2-3, is as follows: SQTIHQWPATLVQPVGSPLSLECTVEGTSNPNLYWYRQAAGRGLQLLFYSVGIGQISSEVPQNLSASRPQDRQFILSSKKLLLSDSGFYLCAWSAMAPGWRYFGPGTRLTVL.

The chain is built from TRBV5-1 and TRBJ2-4; TRBD1 agrees at 8 bases. V shed 0 bases, J shed 6 bases, and the junction held 2 bases outside the gene matches. This CDR3 comprises 14 residues. Germline loops: CDR1 SGHRS, CDR2 YFSETQ. CDR3 sequence reads: CASSLAGTGNIQYF. CDR3 DNA sequence: TGCGCCAGCAGCTTGGCCGGGACAGGAAACATTCAGTACTTC.

The chain is built from TRBV14 and TRBJ2-7; D ambiguous. Germline V gene data show CDR1 as SGHDN and CDR2 as FVKESK. Trimming removed 3 bases at V and 2 bases at J, with 5 bases between. The CDR3 has 12 amino acids. In DNA form, the CDR3 reads TGTGCCAGCAGCCACAGAACCTACGAGCAGTACTTC. Amino acids: CASSHRTYEQYF. The whole variable domain, remainder taken from reference TRBV14 and TRBJ2-7, is EAGVTQFPSHSVIEKGQTVTLRCDPISGHDNLYWYRRVMGKEIKFLLHFVKESKQDESGMPNNRFLAERTGGTYSTLKVQPAELEDSGVYFCASSHRTYEQYFGPGTRLTVT.

This clonotype appeared a few times. The chain joins TRBV27 to TRBJ1-5; 8 nucleotides line up with TRBD1. CDR1 is MNHEY and CDR2 is SMNVEV in the germline V gene (reference sequence). The CDR3 totals 14 residues. The V segment lost 4 bases and the J segment 4 bases; nucleotides outside the gene matches: 3. The CDR3 DNA reads as TGTGCCAGCAGTTCCAGGACAGGGAATCAGCCCCAGCATTTT. It yields the protein CASSSRTGNQPQHF.

This clonotype turned up a few times. This sequence joins TRBV10-3 and TRBJ2-7, with D possibly TRBD2 on 5 matching bases. The ends were cut back, 0 bases at V and 3 bases at J, with 12 bases in the middle. The CDR3 is made up of 15 amino acids. Germline values: CDR1 ENHRY, CDR2 SYGVKD. In nucleotides, the CDR3 is TGTGCCATCAGTGAGTCGGGCGGGCTCCGCTACGAGCAGTACTTC. Its protein is CAISESGGLRYEQYF.

The genes are TRBV4-2 and TRBJ2-7; 9 bases line up with TRBD2. The CDR3 sequence is 15 residues long. The V gene end was trimmed by 1 base and the J gene end by 2 bases; junction bases not matched to a gene: 3. CDR1 is LGHNA, CDR2 YNFKEQ, per germline. CDR3 DNA: TGTGCCAGCAGCCAAGCGACTAGCGGAACCTACGAGCAGTACTTC. Translated, it gives CASSQATSGTYEQYF.